The next 22 T cell receptor beta chains were all read from a single sample in a study of shared clonotypes between healthy human individuals. The table came from immunoSEQ multiplex PCR; TCRdb's copy has only in-frame clones and leaves some out. The top ten clones hold about 0.34% of a sample with 2 million to 3 million clones, 80% to 95% of them seen once. Sequencing was performed on naive CD4+ T cells from PBMCs. Described subset: CD45RA+ positively selected. Receptors were obtained from a man between 18 and 35 years old in good health. Some clones in this sample may be carry-over from other donors' samples.

The CDR3 nucleotides are TGTGCCAGCAGGATCCGGGACAGAAACACTGAAGCTTTCTTT. Residues: CASRIRDRNTEAFF. The rearrangement uses TRBV6-5 and TRBJ1-1, with 7 bases fitting TRBD1. This CDR3 contains 14 residues. The trim removed 6 bases at V and 2 bases at J, leaving 6 bases unmatched. The V gene's germline CDR1 is MNHEY and CDR2 SVGAGI.

In its sample, this clone was seen a few times. V gene TRBV4-1 combines with J gene TRBJ1-2, with a weak D call TRBD1 (5 bases). The CDR3 spans 15 residues. The V and J ends lost 1 base and 8 bases respectively, with 17 bases between them. Germline values: CDR1 MGHRA, CDR2 YSYEKL. CDR3 bases: TGCGCCAGCAGCCAAGTGGGCGCCTCCAGGGAAGGCTACACCTTC. Its translation: CASSQVGASREGYTF.

In its sample, this clone was seen once. In nucleotides, the CDR3 is TGCGCCAGCAGCTTGATGTTTTCCTACAATGAGCAGTTCTTC. As protein: CASSLMFSYNEQFF. The chain carries TRBV5-1 and TRBJ2-1; no reliable D call. The CDR3 sequence is 14 residues long. Trimming pared 1 base from V and 1 base from J, leaving 6 bases between. CDR1 SGHRS and CDR2 YFSETQ come from the germline V gene.

This clone was recorded only once. The rearrangement links TRBV28 to TRBJ1-1; possible D gene TRBD1, 5 bases. Germline CDR1 MDHEN, CDR2 SYDVKM. This CDR3 is built from 14 residues. Trimming stripped 6 bases from V and 3 bases from J, with 14 bases between. CDR3 protein: CASSSPGPYTEAFF. Written as DNA, the CDR3 is TGTGCCAGCAGCTCTCCGGGACCTTACACTGAAGCTTTCTTT.

The gene calls are TRBV19 and TRBJ1-1; D unclear. V was pared by 3 bases and J by 1 base, with 15 bases between. CDR3 length: 16 residues. Germline V gene data show CDR1 as LNHDA and CDR2 as SQIVND (reference sequence). Here the CDR3 reads CASSMLGGPPNTEAFF. CDR3 nucleotides: TGTGCCAGTAGTATGTTAGGAGGGCCGCCGAACACTGAAGCTTTCTTT.

The gene calls are TRBV11-2 and TRBJ2-7, with unresolved D. The germline V gene has CDR1 SGHAT and CDR2 FQNNGV. The CDR3 loop spans 13 amino acids. Trimming removed 2 bases from V and 5 bases from J, with 10 bases in between. The chain's CDR3 is CASSLRARDEQYF. The CDR3 DNA reads as TGTGCCAGCAGCTTACGTGCCCGTGACGAGCAGTACTTC.

The chain links TRBV15 to TRBJ2-3; D is uncertain. The CDR3 is made up of 14 amino acids. The V gene's germline CDR1 is LNHNV and CDR2 YYDKDF (reference sequence). Trimming shortened V by 0 bases and J by 0 bases, and 4 bases separated the two germline ends. The CDR3: CATSREVSTDTQYF. The CDR3, as DNA: TGTGCCACCAGCAGAGAGGTCAGCACAGATACGCAGTATTTT.

CDR3 region: CASSPSGYPRANEQFF. CDR3 nucleotides: TGTGCCAGCAGCCCCAGCGGCTACCCAAGGGCCAATGAGCAGTTCTTC. This chain uses TRBV14 with TRBJ2-1; possibly TRBD2 for D (5 bases). The germline CDR1 and CDR2 sequences are SGHDN and FVKESK. Trimming removed 4 bases from V and 6 bases from J, with 19 bases in between. This CDR3 spans 16 amino acids.

The genes are TRBV15 and TRBJ2-3, with TRBD2 matching 7 bases. After removal of 3 bases from V and 1 base from J, the junction contained 7 bases not matched to a gene. Germline loops: CDR1 LNHNV, CDR2 YYDKDF (reference sequence). The CDR3 spans 16 residues. CDR3 protein: CATSRRRTSGTDTQYF. The DNA for the CDR3 is TGTGCCACCAGCAGGCGGAGGACTAGTGGCACAGATACGCAGTATTTT.

V gene TRBV9 combines with J gene TRBJ2-1; D tentatively reads TRBD1 or TRBD2 (6 bases each). The ends were cut back, 5 bases at V and 1 base at J, with 13 bases in the middle. Germline V CDR1 and CDR2: SGDLS, YYNGEE. The CDR3 totals 15 residues. The CDR3 DNA follows: TGTGCCAGCAGTGCCTCGGGGGCGTCCTACAATGAGCAGTTCTTC. Translating it yields CASSASGASYNEQFF.

The chain joins TRBV6-6 to TRBJ2-1; tentatively, D is TRBD1 (6 bases). The germline V gene has CDR1 MNHNY and CDR2 SVGAGI (reference sequence). The V end lost 6 bases, the J end lost 3 bases, and 15 bases lay between the germline ends. This CDR3 comprises 15 residues. The CDR3 coding sequence is TGTGCCAGCAGCCACAGGGACGGCTACTACAATGAGCAGTTCTTC. It codes for CASSHRDGYYNEQFF.

Notes on this clone: In the same sample, other DNA sequences code for this CDR3. The rearrangement links TRBV6-5 to TRBJ2-5, with 8 bases fitting TRBD1. Losses at the gene ends were 6 bases for V and 5 bases for J; bases not matched to a gene: 5. The CDR3 is made up of 13 amino acids. CDR1 and CDR2 from the germline V gene are MNHEY and SVGAGI. The CDR3 DNA is TGTGCCAGCAGCCGACAGGGGACGGAGACCCAGTACTTC. Its translation is CASSRQGTETQYF.

In nucleotides, the CDR3 is TGTGCCAGCAGCCGGTTCGGACAGGGCTATGGCTACACCTTC. Translating it yields CASSRFGQGYGYTF. The chain carries TRBV14 and TRBJ1-2; 8 bases fit TRBD1. The CDR3 is 14 amino acids. Germline CDR1 SGHDN, CDR2 FVKESK. Germline trimming cut 4 bases from V and 4 bases from J; bases unmatched to any gene: 5.

The chain carries TRBV4-2 and TRBJ2-7; 9 bases match TRBD1. The germline gives CDR1 LGHNA, CDR2 YNFKEQ. V shed 1 base, J shed 5 bases, and the junction held 3 bases outside the gene matches. The CDR3 spans 14 residues. Written as DNA, the CDR3 is TGTGCCAGCAGCCAAGTCGGACAGGGGAACGAGCAGTACTTC. Its protein is CASSQVGQGNEQYF.

V and J are TRBV28 and TRBJ1-2, with TRBD1 as a possible D gene (5 bases). CDR3 length: 14 residues. V was cut by 6 bases and J by 8 bases, with 19 bases left in between. Germline V lookup: CDR1 MDHEN, CDR2 SYDVKM. The chain's CDR3 is CASSPGDSKGGYTF. CDR3 sequence (DNA): TGTGCCAGCAGCCCCGGGGACTCAAAAGGGGGCTACACCTTC.

The chain is built from TRBV4-2 and TRBJ2-7; 12 bases are shared with TRBD1. Germline V gives CDR1 LGHNA, CDR2 YNFKEQ. The CDR3 is 13 residues long. V dropped 5 bases and J dropped 7; count of bases not matched to a gene: 3. The CDR3 region has the DNA TGTGCCAGCAGCACGGGACAGGGGGCAGAGCAGTACTTC. It translates to CASSTGQGAEQYF.

The chain couples TRBV29-1 to TRBJ1-2, with 9 nucleotides matching TRBD1. The V gene's germline CDR1 is SQVTM and CDR2 ANQGSEA. The CDR3 runs 13 residues. V dropped 5 bases and J dropped 7; count of bases not matched to a gene: 8. The CDR3 loop is CSVSTGTGSGYTF. The CDR3 DNA reads TGCAGCGTTTCCACCGGGACAGGGAGTGGCTACACCTTC.

Comments on this clone: Other nucleotide sequences from this sample produce the same CDR3. The CDR3 reads CASSATGGNQPQHF. The CDR3 bases are TGTGCCAGCAGCGCTACAGGGGGTAATCAGCCCCAGCATTTT. The V and J genes are TRBV9 and TRBJ1-5, with 8 bases identical to TRBD1. The junction had 3 bases not matched to a gene; V was cut back by 3 bases and J by 4 bases. Per germline, CDR1 SGDLS and CDR2 YYNGEE. The CDR3 sequence is 14 residues long.

The chain carries TRBV10-3 and TRBJ2-1, with 11 bases that match TRBD2. The CDR3 contains 16 residues. The J segment lost 0 bases and the V segment lost 4 bases, leaving 2 bases of the junction unmatched. Germline assignment: CDR1 ENHRY and CDR2 SYGVKD. CDR3 amino acids: CAISGGLAASYNEQFF. The CDR3 nucleotides read TGTGCCATCAGTGGGGGACTAGCGGCCTCCTACAATGAGCAGTTCTTC.

The CDR3 nucleotides read TGTGCCCAACGGGGCGACTCTGGAAACACCATATATTTT. It translates to CAQRGDSGNTIYF. This chain connects TRBV9 to TRBJ1-3; perhaps TRBD1 as D (5 bases). The CDR3 loop spans 13 amino acids. Between the trimmed V and J ends, which lost 10 bases and 0 bases, there was a span of 11 bases. CDR1 is SGDLS, CDR2 YYNGEE, per germline.

This chain uses TRBV4-1 with TRBJ1-2, with 9 positions matching TRBD1. The junction had 10 bases not matched to a gene; V was cut back by 4 bases and J by 4 bases. Germline CDR1 reads MGHRA; CDR2 reads YSYEKL. This CDR3 has 16 residues. CDR3 sequence (DNA): TGCGCCAGCAGCCCCCTGGGGACAGGGACTATCTATGGCTACACCTTC. Its translation: CASSPLGTGTIYGYTF.

This chain uses TRBV7-9 with TRBJ1-4, with TRBD1 as a possible D gene (5 bases). This CDR3 spans 16 amino acids. Trimming took off 5 bases at V and 0 bases at J, with 13 bases between the two ends. Germline CDR1 reads SEHNR; CDR2 reads FQNEAQ (reference sequence). The chain's CDR3 is CASSRSGAATNEKLFF. The CDR3 nucleotides are TGTGCCAGCAGCAGAAGCGGGGCAGCAACTAATGAAAAACTGTTTTTT.